This TCR beta chain was recorded in a study of control samples from healthy donors and cancer patients. Sequencing was performed with immunoSEQ multiplex PCR; in TCRdb, only in-frame clones are kept and a portion is missing. Here the sample spans roughly 120,000 clones, 90% to 95% being singletons. The germline gives CDR1 SGHTS, CDR2 YDEGEE. Trimming at V came to 1 base and at J to 9 bases, leaving 7 bases not matched to a gene. The CDR3 has 15 residues. The sequence derives from a man between 45 and 60 years old with head and neck cancer. Sequenced material: PBMCs. This chain uses TRBV5-8 with TRBJ2-1; 10 bases line up with TRBD2. The CDR3 sequence is CASSLTSGGAFEQFF. The CDR3 bases are TGTGCCAGCAGCTTGACAAGCGGGGGGGCCTTTGAGCAGTTCTTC. The full variable domain, its missing parts supplied by reference TRBV5-8 and TRBJ2-1, is EAGVTQSPTHLIKTRGQQATLRCSPISGHTSVYWYQQALGLGLQFLLWYDEGEERNRGNFPPRFSGRQFPNYSSELNVNALELEDSALYLCASSLTSGGAFEQFFGPGTRLTVL.